Shown below are 2 T cell receptor beta chains from a single sample sequenced in a study of human T cells and chemical hapten exposure. TCRdb fed the RACE reads into MiXCR, producing one record per CDR3 protein. The repertoire holds about 190,000 distinct CDR3 sequences, with approximately 26% as singletons. Time point noted: patch test 3, about 24 weeks after DPC sensitization. The treatment: therapeutic diphenylcyclopropenone sensitization with weekly scalp DPC. The sample was whole blood, taken in connection with sensitization to the hapten diphenylcyclopropenone (DPC). The receptors here all came from a woman aged 40-49 years with alopecia areata. Some clones in this sample may be carry-over from other donors' samples.

This rearrangement joins TRBV24-1 to TRBJ2-2; TRBD2 agrees at 13 bases. CDR3 length: 16 amino acids. Germline CDR1 is KGHDR and CDR2 is SFDVKD. Trimming at V came to 6 bases and at J to 3 bases, leaving 3 bases not matched to a gene. In nucleotides, the CDR3 is TGTGCCACCAGTTTGACTAGCGGGAGGTACACCGGGGAGCTGTTTTTT. Translation gives CATSLTSGRYTGELFF.

The V and J genes are TRBV5-1 and TRBJ2-3; 9 bases are shared with TRBD2. J gave up 2 bases and V 7 bases, and 5 bases lay outside the gene matches. Germline V gene data show CDR1 as SGHRS and CDR2 as YFSETQ. This CDR3 contains 14 residues. The chain's CDR3 is CASHRLADTDTQYF. DNA of the CDR3: TGCGCCAGCCACAGACTAGCGGACACAGATACGCAGTATTTT. Supplemented by reference TRBV5-1 and TRBJ2-3, the full variable domain reads KAGVTQTPRYLIKTRGQQVTLSCSPISGHRSVSWYQQTPGQGLQFLFEYFSETQRNKGNFPGRFSGRQFSNSRSEMNVSTLELGDSALYLCASHRLADTDTQYFGPGTRLTVL.